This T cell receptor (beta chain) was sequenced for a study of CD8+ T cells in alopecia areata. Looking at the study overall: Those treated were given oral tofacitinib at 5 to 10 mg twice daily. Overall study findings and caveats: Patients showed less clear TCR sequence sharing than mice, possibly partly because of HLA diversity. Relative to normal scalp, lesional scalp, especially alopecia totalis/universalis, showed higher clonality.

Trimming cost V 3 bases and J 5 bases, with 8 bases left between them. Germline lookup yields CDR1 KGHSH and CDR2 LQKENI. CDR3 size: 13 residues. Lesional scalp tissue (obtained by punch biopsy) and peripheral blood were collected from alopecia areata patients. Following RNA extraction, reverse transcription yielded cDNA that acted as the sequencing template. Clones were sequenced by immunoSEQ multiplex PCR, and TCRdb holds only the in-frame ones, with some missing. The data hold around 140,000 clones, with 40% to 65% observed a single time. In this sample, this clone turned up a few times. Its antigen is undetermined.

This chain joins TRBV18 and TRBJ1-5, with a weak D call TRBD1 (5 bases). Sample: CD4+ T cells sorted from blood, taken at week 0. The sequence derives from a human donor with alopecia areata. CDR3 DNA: TGTGCCAGCTCACCGACAGTCGATCAGCCCCAGCATTTT. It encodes CASSPTVDQPQHF.